This entry lists 11 T cell receptor beta chains sequenced from one sample in a study of cytotoxic CD8 clonotypes in ibrutinib-treated CLL. This table comes from immunoSEQ multiplex PCR, and its TCRdb copy is limited to in-frame clones, with some not included. The sample records roughly 36,000 clones, around 63% being singletons. This material consisted of PBMCs, taken before ibrutinib treatment. These receptor sequences come from a human donor with chronic lymphocytic leukemia.

V and J are TRBV30 and TRBJ1-1, with D unclear. The CDR3 extends over 13 amino acids. Trimming removed 3 bases from V and 1 base from J, with 9 bases in between. The germline gives CDR1 GTSNPN, CDR2 SVGIG (reference sequence). The CDR3 loop is CAWSVGANTEAFF. DNA of the CDR3: TGTGCCTGGAGCGTGGGCGCGAACACTGAAGCTTTCTTT.

This clone was picked up a small number of times. This chain joins TRBV9 and TRBJ2-2; the match to TRBD2 covers 8 bases. Germline CDR1 SGDLS, CDR2 YYNGEE. V gave up 4 bases and J gave up 6 bases; unmatched junction bases: 8. The CDR3 is made up of 15 amino acids. CDR3: CASSPMGLGAGELFF. CDR3 sequence (DNA): TGTGCCAGCAGCCCGATGGGACTAGGGGCCGGGGAGCTGTTTTTT. Full variable domain (outside the CDR3, taken from reference TRBV9 and TRBJ2-2): DSGVTQTPKHLITATGQRVTLRCSPRSGDLSVYWYQQSLDQGLQFLIQYYNGEERAKGNILERFSAQQFPDLHSELNLSSLELGDSALYFCASSPMGLGAGELFFGEGSRLTVL.

V and J are TRBV9 and TRBJ2-5, with 8 bases matching TRBD1. After removal of 4 bases from V and 2 bases from J, the junction contained 7 bases not matched to a gene. The germline V gene encodes CDR1 SGDLS and CDR2 YYNGEE. The CDR3 runs to 15 residues. The CDR3 loop is CASSPRDRSQETQYF. CDR3 coding DNA: TGTGCCAGCAGCCCCCGGGACAGGTCACAAGAGACCCAGTACTTC.

This clone was detected once. The V gene is TRBV5-1, the J gene TRBJ2-3; 7 nucleotides align to TRBD2. The CDR3 totals 15 residues. Germline assignment: CDR1 SGHRS and CDR2 YFSETQ. Unmatched junction bases numbered 12, after V lost 6 bases and J lost 5 bases. This CDR3 reads CASILGGGSGDTQYF. CDR3 nucleotides: TGCGCCAGCATCCTGGGCGGCGGGAGCGGAGATACGCAGTATTTT.

This clone has just a few counts. In nucleotides, the CDR3 is TGTGCCAGCAGCTGGACCGGGACAGAAGGAAACACCATATATTTT. Its translation: CASSWTGTEGNTIYF. V gene TRBV11-2 combines with J gene TRBJ1-3, with 7 bases lining up with TRBD1. With 4 bases clipped from V and 4 bases from J, the junction kept 7 bases outside the gene matches. The CDR3 runs to 15 residues. Germline-derived CDR1 and CDR2 are SGHAT and FQNNGV.

The chain has TRBV23-1 and TRBJ1-5; D gene unclear. TRBV23-1 is filed as an ORF, its function uncertain. With 1 base removed from V and 0 bases from J, the gap between germline ends came to 13 bases. This CDR3 comprises 17 residues. CDR3 DNA sequence: TGCGCCAGCAGTCAATGGCCAAGGACTCTTAGCAATCAGCCCCAGCATTTT. This codes for CASSQWPRTLSNQPQHF.

This chain connects TRBV9 to TRBJ2-2; 10 nucleotides align to TRBD2. CDR3 length: 16 residues. Trimming took 0 bases from V and 5 from J; bases not matched to a gene: 4. From germline, CDR1 is SGDLS and CDR2 YYNGEE. The CDR3 nucleotides read TGTGCCAGCAGCGTAGGTCTAGCGGGAGTTACCGGGGAGCTGTTTTTT. Translated: CASSVGLAGVTGELFF.

This clone was seen a handful of times. This chain links TRBV28 with TRBJ2-7, with D possibly being TRBD1 (5 bases). The CDR3 spans 12 residues. V gave up 10 bases and J gave up 0 bases, with 10 bases separating them. Germline V lookup: CDR1 MDHEN, CDR2 SYDVKM. The CDR3 DNA is TGTGCCACTGTAACAGGCTCCTACGAGCAGTACTTC. This codes for CATVTGSYEQYF.

V usage is TRBV10-3 and J usage is TRBJ2-7; a possible D gene is TRBD2 (5 bases). Trimming removed 7 bases from V and 3 bases from J, with 10 bases in between. The CDR3 totals 12 residues. Germline lookup yields CDR1 ENHRY and CDR2 SYGVKD. The CDR3: CAIKGAYYEQYF. The CDR3 region has the DNA TGTGCCATCAAGGGAGCCTACTACGAGCAGTACTTC.

The table lists this clone with a few counts. The chain couples TRBV11-2 to TRBJ2-1; either TRBD1 or TRBD2 may fit D (5 bases each). The CDR3 runs to 13 residues. The germline CDR1 and CDR2 sequences are SGHAT and FQNNGV. Deletions cut 2 bases from V and 10 bases from J, with 12 bases between. The CDR3 DNA reads as TGTGCCAGCAGCTTATACCGGGACGGAGAGCAGTTCTTC. Its protein product is CASSLYRDGEQFF. Combining the CDR3 with reference TRBV11-2 and TRBJ2-1 gives the whole variable domain EAGVAQSPRYKIIEKRQSVAFWCNPISGHATLYWYQQILGQGPKLLIQFQNNGVVDDSQLPKDRFSAERLKGVDSTLKIQPAKLEDSAVYLCASSLYRDGEQFFGPGTRLTVL.

This clone was counted only a few times. This CDR3 reads CASSTLGTISQPQHF. CDR3 coding DNA: TGTGCCAGCAGCACCCTCGGGACTATAAGTCAGCCCCAGCATTTT. The chain recombines TRBV27 with TRBJ1-5; tentatively, D is TRBD1 (5 bases). The CDR3 contains 15 residues. V lost 6 bases, J lost 6 bases, and 18 bases lay in between. Germline V gene data show CDR1 as MNHEY and CDR2 as SMNVEV (reference sequence).